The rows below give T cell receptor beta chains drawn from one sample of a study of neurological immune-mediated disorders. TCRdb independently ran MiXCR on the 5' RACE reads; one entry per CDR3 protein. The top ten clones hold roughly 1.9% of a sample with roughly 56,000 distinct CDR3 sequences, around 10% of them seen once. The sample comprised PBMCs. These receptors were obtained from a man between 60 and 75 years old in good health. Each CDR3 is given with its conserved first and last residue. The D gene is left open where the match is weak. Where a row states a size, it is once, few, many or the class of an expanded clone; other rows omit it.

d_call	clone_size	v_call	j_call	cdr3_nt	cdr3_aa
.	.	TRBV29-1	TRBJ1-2	TGCAGCGTTGAGTCGGGAAGGCGCGACGGCTACACCTTC	CSVESGRRDGYTF
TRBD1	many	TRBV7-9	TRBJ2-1	TGTGCCAGCAGCTTAGCACAGGGGGTTCACAATGAGCAGTTCTTC	CASSLAQGVHNEQFF
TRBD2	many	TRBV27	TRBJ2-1	TGTGCCAGCAGTGACCTAAGAGTAGCGGGGGGAGGAAATGAGCAGTTCTTC	CASSDLRVAGGGNEQFF
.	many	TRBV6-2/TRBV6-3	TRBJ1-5	TGTGCCAGCAGTTGGAGCAATCAGCCCCAGCATTTT	CASSWSNQPQHF
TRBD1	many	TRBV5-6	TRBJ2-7	TGTGCCAGCAGCGCCGGACAGGGACGCAGGGGACAGTACTTC	CASSAGQGRRGQYF
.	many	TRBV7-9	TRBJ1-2	TGTGCCAGCAGCCCCGACCCACTCCGCTACACCTTC	CASSPDPLRYTF
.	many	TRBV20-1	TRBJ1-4	TGCAGTGCTAGAGACTCAACTAATGAAAAACTGTTTTTT	CSARDSTNEKLFF
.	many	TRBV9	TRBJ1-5	TGTGCCAGCAGCGTACAGGGATATAGCAATCAGCCCCAGCATTTT	CASSVQGYSNQPQHF
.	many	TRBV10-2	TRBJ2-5	TGCGCCAGCAGTGAAGGCCACCAAGAGACCCAGTACTTC	CASSEGHQETQYF
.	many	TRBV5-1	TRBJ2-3	TGCGCCAGCAGCTTGGTATCCGGACGTAGAACAGATACGCAGTATTTT	CASSLVSGRRTDTQYF
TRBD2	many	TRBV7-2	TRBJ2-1	TGTGCCAGCAGCTTAGTGGGACTACCCTCCTACAATGAGCAGTTCTTC	CASSLVGLPSYNEQFF
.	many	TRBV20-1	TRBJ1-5	TGCAGTGCTGGACGGGGGAAGGGCAATCAGCCCCAGCATTTT	CSAGRGKGNQPQHF
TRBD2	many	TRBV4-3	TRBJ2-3	TGCGCCAGCAGCCAAGGACTAGCGGGGGGCCCAGATACGCAGTATTTT	CASSQGLAGGPDTQYF
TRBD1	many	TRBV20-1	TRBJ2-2	TGCAGTGCAGCCGGGACAGGGGTAAACACCGGGGAGCTGTTTTTT	CSAAGTGVNTGELFF
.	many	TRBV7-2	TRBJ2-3	TGTGCCAGCGGATCCTACGGTACGCAGTATTTT	CASGSYGTQYF
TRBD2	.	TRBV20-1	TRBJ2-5	TGCAGTGCCCGGGCCCCGCTAGCGGGGGGCCCCCGCCTCCTAGAGACCCAGTACTTC	CSARAPLAGGPRLLETQYF
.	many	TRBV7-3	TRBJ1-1	TGTGCCAGCAGCAGGAGGGGGGACACTGAAGCTTTCTTT	CASSRRGDTEAFF
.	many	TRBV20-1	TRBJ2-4	TGCAGTGCTGGGGGGGGCCGAGCCAAAAACATTCAGTACTTC	CSAGGGRAKNIQYF
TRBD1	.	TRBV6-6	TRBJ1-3	TGTGCCAGCAGTAGACAGGGGGCTGGAAACACCATATATTTT	CASSRQGAGNTIYF
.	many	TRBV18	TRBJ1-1	TGTGCCAGCTCCCTAGGGTTGGACACTGAAGCTTTCTTT	CASSLGLDTEAFF
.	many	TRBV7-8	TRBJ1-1	TGTGCCAGCAGCTTAGGAGGCAGAAGGACTGAAGCTTTCTTT	CASSLGGRRTEAFF
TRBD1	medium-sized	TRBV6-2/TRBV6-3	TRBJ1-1	TGTGCCAGCAGCTTGGGACAGGGACGCACTGAAGCTTTCTTT	CASSLGQGRTEAFF
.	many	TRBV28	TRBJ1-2	TGTGCCAGCAGAACCGGGCTACAGGGAGGCTATGGCTACACCTTC	CASRTGLQGGYGYTF
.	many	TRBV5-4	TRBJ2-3	TGTGCCAGCAGCTTGGGGGGGGCCACAGATACGCAGTATTTT	CASSLGGATDTQYF
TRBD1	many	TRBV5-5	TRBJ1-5	TGTGCCAGCAGCTTGGGGGGGACAGGGGGCCGACGGAATCAGCCCCAGCATTTT	CASSLGGTGGRRNQPQHF
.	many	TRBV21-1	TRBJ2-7	TGTGCCAGCAGCTCCAAAGGGGAGGGACTAGCGGGGCACGAGCAGTACTTC	CASSSKGEGLAGHEQYF
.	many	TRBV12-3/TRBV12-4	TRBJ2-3	TGTGCCAGCAGTTTGCGGTTTTCGGCAGATACGCAGTATTTT	CASSLRFSADTQYF
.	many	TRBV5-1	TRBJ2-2	TGCGCCAGCAGCTTCCGACAGGAGATGAACACCGGGGAGCTGTTTTTT	CASSFRQEMNTGELFF
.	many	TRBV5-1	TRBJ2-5	TGCGCCAGCAGCTTGGGCTCCCTTACGAGGGAGACCCAGTACTTC	CASSLGSLTRETQYF
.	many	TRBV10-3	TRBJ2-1	TGTGCCACCCTTAGGGGGGACCCAAGCTCCTACAATGAGCAGTTCTTC	CATLRGDPSSYNEQFF
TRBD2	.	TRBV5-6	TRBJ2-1	TGTGCCAGCAGCTTCAAAACCTGGACTAGTTTTAGTGGTGAGCAGTTCTTC	CASSFKTWTSFSGEQFF
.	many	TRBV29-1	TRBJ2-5	TGCAGCGCCGGGGGTTCGTGGGGAGAGACCCAGTACTTC	CSAGGSWGETQYF
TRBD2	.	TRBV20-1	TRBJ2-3	TGCAGTGAGCGGGGGGGCAGAACAGATACGCAGTATTTT	CSERGGRTDTQYF
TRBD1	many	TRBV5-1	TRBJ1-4	TGCGCCAGCAGACCGGGACAGGAAGGTGAAAAACTGTTTTTT	CASRPGQEGEKLFF
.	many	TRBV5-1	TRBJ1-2	TGCGCCAGCAGCCTCCCCATGTCCGGGCGCCCATATGGCTACACCTTC	CASSLPMSGRPYGYTF
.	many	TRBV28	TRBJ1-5	TGTGCCAGCAGTGTCTTCCAGGGAAAGCAGCCCCAGCATTTT	CASSVFQGKQPQHF
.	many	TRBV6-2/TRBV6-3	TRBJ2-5	TGTGCCAGCAGTTATCCCGGGGCAGCCCAAGAGACCCAGTACTTC	CASSYPGAAQETQYF
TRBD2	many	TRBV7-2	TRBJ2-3	TGTGCCAGCAGCTTGAGCCTAGCGGGGGGTGGGTCAGATACGCAGTATTTT	CASSLSLAGGGSDTQYF
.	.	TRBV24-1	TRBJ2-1	TGTGCCACCAGTGATCTCGGTTTACCGGGGACGCAGTTCTTC	CATSDLGLPGTQFF
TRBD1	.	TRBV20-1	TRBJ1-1	TGCAGTGCTAACGGACAGGGCGATGGGATGGCTTTCTTT	CSANGQGDGMAFF
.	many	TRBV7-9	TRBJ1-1	TGTGCCAGCAGCCCTCGGCGGGAGCCTAACACTGAAGCTTTCTTT	CASSPRREPNTEAFF
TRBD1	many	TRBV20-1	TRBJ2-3	TGCAGTGCAAGACCGGGACAGGCTTCAGATACGCAGTATTTT	CSARPGQASDTQYF
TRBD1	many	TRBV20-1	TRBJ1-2	TGCAGTGCTAGAGATCCACCACAGGGGAGGGAAGGCTACACCTTC	CSARDPPQGREGYTF
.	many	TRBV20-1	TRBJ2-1	TGCAGTGCTAACCCGGAGACCCTTATTGGGCAGTTCTTC	CSANPETLIGQFF
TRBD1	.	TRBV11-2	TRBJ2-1	TGTGCCAGCAGCTTATCGACAGGGGTCAGCTCCTACAAAAAGCAGTTCTTC	CASSLSTGVSSYKKQFF
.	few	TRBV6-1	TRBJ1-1	TGTGCCAGCAGGAAAGACAGAGAAGAAGCTTTCTTT	CASRKDREEAFF
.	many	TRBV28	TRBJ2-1	TGTGCCAGCAGCCCTGCAGCGGAGTATTACAATGAGCAGTTCTTC	CASSPAAEYYNEQFF
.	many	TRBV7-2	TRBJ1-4	TGTGCCAGCAGCTTACGGAGGGTGGTTGGAGAAAAACTGTTTTTT	CASSLRRVVGEKLFF
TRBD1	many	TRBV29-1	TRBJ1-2	TGCAGCGTCGTGACAGGGGGGAGAGATGGCTACACCTTC	CSVVTGGRDGYTF
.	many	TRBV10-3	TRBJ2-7	TGTGCCATCAGTGACCCTTACGAGCAGTACTTC	CAISDPYEQYF
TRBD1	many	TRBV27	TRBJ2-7	TGTGCCAGCACCCTAAAGACAGGGGGCTCCTACGAGCAGTACTTC	CASTLKTGGSYEQYF
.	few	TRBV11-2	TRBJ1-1	TGTGCCAGCAGCCCCCGAGGCTCACCCGGGCGAACGTATGCTGAAGCTTTCTTT	CASSPRGSPGRTYAEAFF
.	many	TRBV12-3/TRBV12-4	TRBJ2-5	TGTGCCAGCGCACGGGGCAACGGGGAGACCCAGTACTTC	CASARGNGETQYF
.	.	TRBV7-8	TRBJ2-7	TGTGCCAGCAGCTTGCGAGGACACCTTTACGAGCAGTACTTC	CASSLRGHLYEQYF